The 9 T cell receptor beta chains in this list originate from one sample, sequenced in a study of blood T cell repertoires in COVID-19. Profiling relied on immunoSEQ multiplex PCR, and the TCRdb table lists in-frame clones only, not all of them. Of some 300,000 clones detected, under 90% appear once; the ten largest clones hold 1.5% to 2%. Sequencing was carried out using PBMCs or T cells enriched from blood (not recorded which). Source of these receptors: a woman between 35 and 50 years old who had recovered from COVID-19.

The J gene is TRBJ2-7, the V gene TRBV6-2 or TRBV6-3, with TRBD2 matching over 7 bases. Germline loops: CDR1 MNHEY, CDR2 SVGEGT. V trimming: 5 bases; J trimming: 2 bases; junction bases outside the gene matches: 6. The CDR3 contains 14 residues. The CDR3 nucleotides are TGTGCCAGCAGTCAAGGACTAGGACCCTACGAGCAGTACTTC. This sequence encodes CASSQGLGPYEQYF.

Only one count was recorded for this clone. Here the CDR3 DNA reads TGTGCCAGCAGCGAGTTAGCGGGAACGGTAAATGAGCAGTTCTTC. Protein sequence: CASSELAGTVNEQFF. The chain uses TRBV9 and TRBJ2-1, with TRBD2 identical over 8 bases. CDR1 and CDR2 from the germline V gene are SGDLS and YYNGEE. Germline trimming cut 3 bases from V and 7 bases from J; bases unmatched to any gene: 9. CDR3 length: 15 amino acids.

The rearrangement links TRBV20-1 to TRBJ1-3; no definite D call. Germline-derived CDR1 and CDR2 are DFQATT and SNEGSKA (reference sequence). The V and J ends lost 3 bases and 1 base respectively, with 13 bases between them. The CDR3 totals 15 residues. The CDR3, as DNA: TGCAGTGCTAGTTGGCAGGCGCTATCTGGAAACACCATATATTTT. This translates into CSASWQALSGNTIYF.

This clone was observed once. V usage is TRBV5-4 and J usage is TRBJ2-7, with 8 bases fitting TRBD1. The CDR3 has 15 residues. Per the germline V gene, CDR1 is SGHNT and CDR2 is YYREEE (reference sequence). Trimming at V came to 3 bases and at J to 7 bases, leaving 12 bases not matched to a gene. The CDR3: CASSSPGQAWGEQYF. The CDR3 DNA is TGTGCCAGCAGCTCGCCGGGACAGGCCTGGGGGGAGCAGTACTTC.

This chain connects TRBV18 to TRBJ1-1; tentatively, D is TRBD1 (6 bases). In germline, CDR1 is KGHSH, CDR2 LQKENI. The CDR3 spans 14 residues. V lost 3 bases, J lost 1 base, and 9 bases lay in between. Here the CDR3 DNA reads TGTGCCAGCTCACCGGACAGAAAGAACACTGAAGCTTTCTTT. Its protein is CASSPDRKNTEAFF.

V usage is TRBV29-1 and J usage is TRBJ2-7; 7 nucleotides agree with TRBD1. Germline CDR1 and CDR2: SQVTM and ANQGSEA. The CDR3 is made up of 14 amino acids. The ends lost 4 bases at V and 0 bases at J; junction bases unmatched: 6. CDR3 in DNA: TGCAGCGTTGGGGTTTGGGACAGCTCCTACGAGCAGTACTTC. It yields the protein CSVGVWDSSYEQYF.

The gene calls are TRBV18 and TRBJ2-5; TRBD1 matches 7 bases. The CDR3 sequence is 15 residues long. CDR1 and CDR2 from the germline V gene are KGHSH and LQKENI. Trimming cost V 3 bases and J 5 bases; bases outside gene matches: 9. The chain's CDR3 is CASSPLDRVSETQYF. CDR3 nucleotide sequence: TGTGCCAGCTCACCGCTTGACAGGGTCTCGGAGACCCAGTACTTC. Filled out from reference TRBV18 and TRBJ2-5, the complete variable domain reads NAGVMQNPRHLVRRRGQEARLRCSPMKGHSHVYWYRQLPEEGLKFMVYLQKENIIDESGMPKERFSAEFPKEGPSILRIQQVVRGDSAAYFCASSPLDRVSETQYFGPGTRLLVL.

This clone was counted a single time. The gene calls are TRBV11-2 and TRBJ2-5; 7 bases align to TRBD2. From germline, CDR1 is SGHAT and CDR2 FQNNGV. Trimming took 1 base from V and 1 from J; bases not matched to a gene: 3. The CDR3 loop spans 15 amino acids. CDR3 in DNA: TGTGCCAGCAGCTTAGTGACTAGCCGCCAAGAGACCCAGTACTTC. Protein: CASSLVTSRQETQYF.

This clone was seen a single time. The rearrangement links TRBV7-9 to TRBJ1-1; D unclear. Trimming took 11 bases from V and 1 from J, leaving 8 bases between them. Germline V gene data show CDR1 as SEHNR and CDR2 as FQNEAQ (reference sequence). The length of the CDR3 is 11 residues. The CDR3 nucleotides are TGTGCCGGATCAGGGAACACTGAAGCTTTCTTT. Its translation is CAGSGNTEAFF.